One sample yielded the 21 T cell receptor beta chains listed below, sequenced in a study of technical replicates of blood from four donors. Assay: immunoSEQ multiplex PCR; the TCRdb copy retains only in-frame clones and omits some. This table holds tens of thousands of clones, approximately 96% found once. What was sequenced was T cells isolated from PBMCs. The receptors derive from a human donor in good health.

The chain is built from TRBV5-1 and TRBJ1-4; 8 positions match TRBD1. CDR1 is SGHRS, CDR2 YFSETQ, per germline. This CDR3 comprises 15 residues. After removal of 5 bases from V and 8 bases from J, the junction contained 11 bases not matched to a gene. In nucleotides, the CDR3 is TGCGCCAGCAGTTTGTCAGGGGGCGTACGGGAAAAACTGTTTTTT. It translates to CASSLSGGVREKLFF.

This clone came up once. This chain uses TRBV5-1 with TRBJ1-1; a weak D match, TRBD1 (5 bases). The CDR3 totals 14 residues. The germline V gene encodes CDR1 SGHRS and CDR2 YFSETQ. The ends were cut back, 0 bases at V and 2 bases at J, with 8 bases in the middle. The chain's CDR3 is CASSLGQRNTEAFF. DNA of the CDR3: TGCGCCAGCAGCTTGGGACAGAGAAACACTGAAGCTTTCTTT.

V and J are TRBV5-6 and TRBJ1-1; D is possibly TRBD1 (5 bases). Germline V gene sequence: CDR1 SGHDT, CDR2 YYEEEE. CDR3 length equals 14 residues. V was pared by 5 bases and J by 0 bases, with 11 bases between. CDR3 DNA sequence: TGTGCCAGCAGGAGGACAAGCTTGAACACTGAAGCTTTCTTT. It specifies CASRRTSLNTEAFF. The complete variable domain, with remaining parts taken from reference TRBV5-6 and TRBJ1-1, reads DAGVTQSPTHLIKTRGQQVTLRCSPKSGHDTVSWYQQALGQGPQFIFQYYEEEERQRGNFPDRFSGHQFPNYSSELNVNALLLGDSALYLCASRRTSLNTEAFFGQGTRLTVV.

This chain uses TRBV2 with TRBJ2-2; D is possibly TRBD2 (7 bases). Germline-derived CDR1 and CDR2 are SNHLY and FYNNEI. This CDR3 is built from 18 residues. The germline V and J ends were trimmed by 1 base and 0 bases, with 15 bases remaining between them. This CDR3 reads CASSEVGAGAANTGELFF. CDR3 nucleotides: TGTGCCAGCAGTGAAGTCGGGGCGGGGGCGGCGAACACCGGGGAGCTGTTTTTT. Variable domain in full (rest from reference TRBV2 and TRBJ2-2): EPEVTQTPSHQVTQMGQEVILRCVPISNHLYFYWYRQILGQKVEFLVSFYNNEISEKSEIFDDQFSVERPDGSNFTLKIRSTKLEDSAMYFCASSEVGAGAANTGELFFGEGSRLTVL.

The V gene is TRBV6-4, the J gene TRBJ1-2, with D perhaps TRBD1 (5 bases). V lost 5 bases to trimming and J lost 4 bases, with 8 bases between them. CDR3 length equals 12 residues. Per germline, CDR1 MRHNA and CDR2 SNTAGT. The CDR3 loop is CASSSQGYGYTF. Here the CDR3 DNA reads TGTGCCAGCAGTTCGCAGGGCTATGGCTACACCTTC.

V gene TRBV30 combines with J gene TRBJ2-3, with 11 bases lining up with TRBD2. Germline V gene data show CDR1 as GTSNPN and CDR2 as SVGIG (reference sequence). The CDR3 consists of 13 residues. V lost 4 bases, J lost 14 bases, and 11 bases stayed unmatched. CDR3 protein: CAWTSGGPEGPYF. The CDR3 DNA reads TGTGCCTGGACTAGCGGGGGGCCGGAGGGTCCGTATTTT.

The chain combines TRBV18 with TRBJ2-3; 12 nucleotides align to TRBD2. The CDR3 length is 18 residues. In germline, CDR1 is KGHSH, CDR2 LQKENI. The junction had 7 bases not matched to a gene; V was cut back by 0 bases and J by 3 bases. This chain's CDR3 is CASSPPSSGGARTDTQYF. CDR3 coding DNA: TGTGCCAGCTCACCACCGTCTAGCGGGGGGGCAAGGACAGATACGCAGTATTTT.

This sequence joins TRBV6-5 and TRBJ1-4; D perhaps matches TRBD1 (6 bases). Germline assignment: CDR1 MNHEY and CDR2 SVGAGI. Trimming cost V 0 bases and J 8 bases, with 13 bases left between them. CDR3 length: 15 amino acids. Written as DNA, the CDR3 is TGTGCCAGCAGTTACTCGGGCAGGGGAACCGAAAAACTGTTTTTT. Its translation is CASSYSGRGTEKLFF.

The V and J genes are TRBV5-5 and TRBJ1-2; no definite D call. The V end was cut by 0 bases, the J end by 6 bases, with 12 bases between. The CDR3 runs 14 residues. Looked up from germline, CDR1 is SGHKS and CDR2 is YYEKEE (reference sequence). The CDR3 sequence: CASSLGPSEDGYTF. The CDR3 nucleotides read TGTGCCAGCAGCTTGGGGCCCTCGGAGGATGGCTACACCTTC.

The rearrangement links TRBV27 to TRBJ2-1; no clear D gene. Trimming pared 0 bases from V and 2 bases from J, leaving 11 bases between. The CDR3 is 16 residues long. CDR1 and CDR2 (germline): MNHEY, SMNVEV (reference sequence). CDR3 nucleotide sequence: TGTGCCAGCAGTTTATCTGGGCTTGTCGCCTACAATGAGCAGTTCTTC. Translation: CASSLSGLVAYNEQFF.

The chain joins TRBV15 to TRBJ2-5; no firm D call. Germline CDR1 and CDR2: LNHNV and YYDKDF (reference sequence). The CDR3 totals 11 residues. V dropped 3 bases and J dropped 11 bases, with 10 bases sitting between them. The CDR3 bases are TGTGCCACCAGCAGCTTAGTTTCGCAGTACTTC. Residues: CATSSLVSQYF.

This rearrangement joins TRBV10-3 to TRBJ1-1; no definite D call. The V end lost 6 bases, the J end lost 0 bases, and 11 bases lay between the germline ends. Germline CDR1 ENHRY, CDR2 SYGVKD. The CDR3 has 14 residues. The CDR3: CAISRQAMNTEAFF. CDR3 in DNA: TGTGCCATCAGCCGACAAGCCATGAACACTGAAGCTTTCTTT.

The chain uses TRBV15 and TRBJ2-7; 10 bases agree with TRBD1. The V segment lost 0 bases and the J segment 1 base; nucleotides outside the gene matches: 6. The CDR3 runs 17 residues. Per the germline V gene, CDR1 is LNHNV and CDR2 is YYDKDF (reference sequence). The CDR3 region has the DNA TGTGCCACCAGCAGAGACCCGGGACAGGGGTTTTCCTACGAGCAGTACTTC. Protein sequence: CATSRDPGQGFSYEQYF.

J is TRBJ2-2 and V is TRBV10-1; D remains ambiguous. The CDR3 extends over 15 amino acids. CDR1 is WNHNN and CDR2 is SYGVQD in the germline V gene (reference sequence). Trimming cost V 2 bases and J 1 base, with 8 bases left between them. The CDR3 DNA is TGCGCCAGCAGTGAGCAGGTTCTGAACACCGGGGAGCTGTTTTTT. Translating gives CASSEQVLNTGELFF.

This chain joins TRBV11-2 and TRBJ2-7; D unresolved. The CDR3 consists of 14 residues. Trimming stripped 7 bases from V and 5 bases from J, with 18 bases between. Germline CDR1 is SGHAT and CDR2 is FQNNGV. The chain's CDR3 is CASTPHLAVHEQYF. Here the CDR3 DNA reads TGTGCCAGCACTCCTCACCTTGCGGTCCACGAGCAGTACTTC.

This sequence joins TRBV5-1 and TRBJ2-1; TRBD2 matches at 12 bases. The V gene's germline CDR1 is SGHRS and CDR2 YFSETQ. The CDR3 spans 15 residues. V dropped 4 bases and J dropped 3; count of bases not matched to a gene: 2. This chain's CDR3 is CASSRTSGNYNEQFF. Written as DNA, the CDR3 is TGCGCCAGCAGCAGGACTAGCGGGAACTACAATGAGCAGTTCTTC.

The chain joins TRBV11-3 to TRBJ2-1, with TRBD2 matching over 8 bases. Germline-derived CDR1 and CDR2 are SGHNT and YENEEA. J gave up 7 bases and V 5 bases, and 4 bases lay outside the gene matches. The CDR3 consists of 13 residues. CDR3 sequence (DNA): TGTGCCAGCAGCCAAACGGGGGGGAATGAGCAGTTCTTC. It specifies CASSQTGGNEQFF.

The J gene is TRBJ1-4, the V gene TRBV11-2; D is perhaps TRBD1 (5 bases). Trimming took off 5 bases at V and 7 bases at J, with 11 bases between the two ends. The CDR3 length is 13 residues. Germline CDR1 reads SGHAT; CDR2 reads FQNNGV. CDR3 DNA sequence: TGTGCCAGCAGCCCCCTCCAGGGTGAAAAACTGTTTTTT. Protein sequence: CASSPLQGEKLFF.

Written as DNA, the CDR3 is TGCGCCAGCGTTACCAACGTCCTGACTTTC. This gives the protein CASVTNVLTF. The gene calls are TRBV23-1 and TRBJ2-6; D remains unclear. TRBV23-1 is labeled an ORF, and its function is uncertain. V lost 8 bases and J lost 8, with 4 bases in between. This CDR3 comprises 10 residues.

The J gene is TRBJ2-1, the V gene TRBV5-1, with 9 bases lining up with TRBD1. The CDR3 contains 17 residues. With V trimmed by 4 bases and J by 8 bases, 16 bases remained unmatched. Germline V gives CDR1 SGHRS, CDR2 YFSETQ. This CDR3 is CASSGGTGNIAEDEQFF. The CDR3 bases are TGCGCCAGCAGCGGGGGGACAGGGAATATCGCGGAGGATGAGCAGTTCTTC.

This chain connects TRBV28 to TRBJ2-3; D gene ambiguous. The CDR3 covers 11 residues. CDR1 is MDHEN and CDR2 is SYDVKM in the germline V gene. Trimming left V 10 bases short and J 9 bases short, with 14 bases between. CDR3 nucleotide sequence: TGTGCCATCACCGACTGGAGAACGCAGTATTTT. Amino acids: CAITDWRTQYF.